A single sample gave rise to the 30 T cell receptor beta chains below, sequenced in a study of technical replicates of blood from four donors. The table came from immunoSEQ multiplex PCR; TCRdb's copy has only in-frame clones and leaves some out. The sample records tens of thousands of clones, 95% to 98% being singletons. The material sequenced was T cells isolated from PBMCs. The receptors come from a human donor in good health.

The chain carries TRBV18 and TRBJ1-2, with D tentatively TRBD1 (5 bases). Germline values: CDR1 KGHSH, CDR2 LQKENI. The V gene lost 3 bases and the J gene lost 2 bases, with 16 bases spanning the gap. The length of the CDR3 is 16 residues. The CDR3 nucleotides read TGTGCCAGCTCACCCGAAGGGGCAGGGCAAAACTATGGCTACACCTTC. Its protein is CASSPEGAGQNYGYTF.

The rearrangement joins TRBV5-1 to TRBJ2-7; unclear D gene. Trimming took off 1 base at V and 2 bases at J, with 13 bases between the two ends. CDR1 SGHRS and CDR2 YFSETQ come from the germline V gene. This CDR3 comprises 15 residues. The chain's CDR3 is CASSLFSEVPYEQYF. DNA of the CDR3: TGCGCCAGCAGCTTGTTCTCAGAGGTACCCTACGAGCAGTACTTC.

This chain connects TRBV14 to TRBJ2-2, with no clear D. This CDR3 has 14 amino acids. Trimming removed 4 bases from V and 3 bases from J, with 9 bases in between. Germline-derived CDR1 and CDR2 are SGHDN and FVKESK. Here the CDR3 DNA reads TGTGCCAGCAGCCTCGGGTTGTACACCGGGGAGCTGTTTTTT. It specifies CASSLGLYTGELFF. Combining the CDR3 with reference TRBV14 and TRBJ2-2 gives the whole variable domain EAGVTQFPSHSVIEKGQTVTLRCDPISGHDNLYWYRRVMGKEIKFLLHFVKESKQDESGMPNNRFLAERTGGTYSTLKVQPAELEDSGVYFCASSLGLYTGELFFGEGSRLTVL.

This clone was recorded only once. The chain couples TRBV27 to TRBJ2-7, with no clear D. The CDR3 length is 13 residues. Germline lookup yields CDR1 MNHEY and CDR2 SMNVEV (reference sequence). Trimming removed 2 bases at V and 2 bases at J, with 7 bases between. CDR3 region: CASSLAAPYEQYF. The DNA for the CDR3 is TGTGCCAGCAGTTTAGCGGCCCCCTACGAGCAGTACTTC.

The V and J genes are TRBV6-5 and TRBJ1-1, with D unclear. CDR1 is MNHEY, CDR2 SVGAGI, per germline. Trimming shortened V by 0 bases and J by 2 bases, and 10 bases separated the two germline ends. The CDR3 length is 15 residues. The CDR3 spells CASSYSRGLNTEAFF. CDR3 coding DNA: TGTGCCAGCAGTTACTCGCGGGGTTTAAACACTGAAGCTTTCTTT.

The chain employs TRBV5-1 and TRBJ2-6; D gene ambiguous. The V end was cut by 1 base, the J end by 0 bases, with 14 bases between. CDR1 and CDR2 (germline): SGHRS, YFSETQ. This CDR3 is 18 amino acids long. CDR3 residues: CASSLFAGKNSGANVLTF. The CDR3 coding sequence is TGCGCCAGCAGCTTGTTTGCAGGAAAAAACTCTGGGGCCAACGTCCTGACTTTC.

The CDR3 is CASRQSSYNEQFF. Here the CDR3 DNA reads TGTGCCAGCCGACAGAGCTCCTACAATGAGCAGTTCTTC. This chain uses TRBV27 with TRBJ2-1; a possible D gene is TRBD1 (5 bases). Trimming removed 8 bases at V and 0 bases at J, with 8 bases between. The CDR3 length is 13 residues. Germline-derived CDR1 and CDR2 are MNHEY and SMNVEV (reference sequence).

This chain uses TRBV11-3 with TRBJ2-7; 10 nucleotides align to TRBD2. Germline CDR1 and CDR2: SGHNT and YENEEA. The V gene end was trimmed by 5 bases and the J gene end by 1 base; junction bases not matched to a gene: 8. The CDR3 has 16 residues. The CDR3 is CASSPWIAGGSYEQYF. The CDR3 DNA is TGTGCCAGCAGCCCTTGGATAGCGGGGGGTTCCTACGAGCAGTACTTC.

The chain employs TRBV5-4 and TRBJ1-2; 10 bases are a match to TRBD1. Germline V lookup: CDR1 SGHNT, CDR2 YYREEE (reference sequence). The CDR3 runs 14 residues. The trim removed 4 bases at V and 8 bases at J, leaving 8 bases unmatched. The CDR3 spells CASSLRQGARGYTF. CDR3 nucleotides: TGTGCCAGCAGCCTCCGACAGGGGGCACGAGGCTACACCTTC.

The CDR3 loop reads CASSGGRDEQYF. The CDR3 DNA reads as TGTGCCAGCAGCGGCGGACGGGATGAGCAGTACTTC. The J gene is TRBJ2-7, the V gene TRBV7-9; tentatively, D is TRBD2 (5 bases). V was clipped by 5 bases and J by 7 bases, with 12 bases between them. Germline CDR1 is SEHNR and CDR2 is FQNEAQ (reference sequence). The CDR3 loop spans 12 amino acids.

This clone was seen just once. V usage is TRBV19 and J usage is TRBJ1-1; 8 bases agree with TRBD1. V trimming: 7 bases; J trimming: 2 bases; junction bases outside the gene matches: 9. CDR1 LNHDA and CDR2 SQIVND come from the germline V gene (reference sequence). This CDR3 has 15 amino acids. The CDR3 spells CASTLRQGTNTEAFF. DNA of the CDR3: TGTGCCAGTACCCTAAGACAGGGGACAAACACTGAAGCTTTCTTT.

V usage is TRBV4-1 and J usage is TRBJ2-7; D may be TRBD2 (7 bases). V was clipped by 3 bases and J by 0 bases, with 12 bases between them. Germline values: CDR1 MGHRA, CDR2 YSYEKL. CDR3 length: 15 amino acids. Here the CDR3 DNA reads TGCGCCAGCAGCCAGGGGGGGCTAGCCTCCTACGAGCAGTACTTC. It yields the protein CASSQGGLASYEQYF.

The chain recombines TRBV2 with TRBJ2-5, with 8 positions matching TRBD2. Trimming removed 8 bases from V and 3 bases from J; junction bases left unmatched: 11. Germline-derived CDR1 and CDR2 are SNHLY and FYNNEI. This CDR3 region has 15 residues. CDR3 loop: CASLYTGGKEETQYF. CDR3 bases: TGTGCCAGCCTATACACGGGGGGGAAGGAAGAGACCCAGTACTTC.

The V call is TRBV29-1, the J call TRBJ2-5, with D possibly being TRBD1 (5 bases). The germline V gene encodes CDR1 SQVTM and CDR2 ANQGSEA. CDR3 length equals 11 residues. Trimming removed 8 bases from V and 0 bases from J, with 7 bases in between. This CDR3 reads CSSRDQETQYF. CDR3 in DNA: TGCAGCTCCAGGGACCAAGAGACCCAGTACTTC. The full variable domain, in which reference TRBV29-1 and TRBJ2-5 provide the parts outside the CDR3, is SAVISQKPSRDICQRGTSLTIQCQVDSQVTMMFWYRQQPGQSLTLIATANQGSEATYESGFVIDKFPISRPNLTFSTLTVSNMSPEDSSIYLCSSRDQETQYFGPGTRLLVL.

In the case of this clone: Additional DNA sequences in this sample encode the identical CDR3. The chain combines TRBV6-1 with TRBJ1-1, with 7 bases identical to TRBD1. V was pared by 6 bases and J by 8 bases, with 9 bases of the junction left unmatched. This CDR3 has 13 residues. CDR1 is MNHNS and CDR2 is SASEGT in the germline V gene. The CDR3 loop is CASRIDRESEAFF. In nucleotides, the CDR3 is TGTGCCAGCAGAATTGACAGGGAGAGCGAAGCTTTCTTT.

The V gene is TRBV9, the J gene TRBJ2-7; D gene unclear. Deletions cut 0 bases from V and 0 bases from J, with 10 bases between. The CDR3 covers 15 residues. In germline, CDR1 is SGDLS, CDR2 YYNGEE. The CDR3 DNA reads TGTGCCAGCAGCGTAGATGTAGCTAGCTCCTACGAGCAGTACTTC. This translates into CASSVDVASSYEQYF. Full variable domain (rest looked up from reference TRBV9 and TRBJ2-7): DSGVTQTPKHLITATGQRVTLRCSPRSGDLSVYWYQQSLDQGLQFLIQYYNGEERAKGNILERFSAQQFPDLHSELNLSSLELGDSALYFCASSVDVASSYEQYFGPGTRLTVT.

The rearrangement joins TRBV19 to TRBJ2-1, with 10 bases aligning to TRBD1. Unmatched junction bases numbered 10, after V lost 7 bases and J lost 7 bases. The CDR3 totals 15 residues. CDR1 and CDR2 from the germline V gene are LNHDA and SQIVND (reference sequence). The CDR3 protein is CASTRDRGRDNEQFF. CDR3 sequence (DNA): TGTGCCAGTACGAGGGACAGGGGAAGGGATAATGAGCAGTTCTTC.

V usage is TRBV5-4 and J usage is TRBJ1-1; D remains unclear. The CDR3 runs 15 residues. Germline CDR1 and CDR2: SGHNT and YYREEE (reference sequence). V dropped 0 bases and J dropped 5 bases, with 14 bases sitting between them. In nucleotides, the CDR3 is TGTGCCAGCAGCTTGGTGGAGTTTGGGAGGACTGAAGCTTTCTTT. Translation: CASSLVEFGRTEAFF.

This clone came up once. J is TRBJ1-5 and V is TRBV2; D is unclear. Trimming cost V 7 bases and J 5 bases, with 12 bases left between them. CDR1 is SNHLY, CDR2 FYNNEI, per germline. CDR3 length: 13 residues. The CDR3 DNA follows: TGTGCCAGCAATGGGAGGCCCGATCAGCCCCAGCATTTT. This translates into CASNGRPDQPQHF.

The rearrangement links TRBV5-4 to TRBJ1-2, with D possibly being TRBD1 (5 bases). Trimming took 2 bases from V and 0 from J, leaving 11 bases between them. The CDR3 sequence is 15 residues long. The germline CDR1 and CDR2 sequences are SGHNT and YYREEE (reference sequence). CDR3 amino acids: CASSFPGLANYGYTF. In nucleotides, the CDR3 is TGTGCCAGCAGCTTTCCAGGGCTAGCTAACTATGGCTACACCTTC.

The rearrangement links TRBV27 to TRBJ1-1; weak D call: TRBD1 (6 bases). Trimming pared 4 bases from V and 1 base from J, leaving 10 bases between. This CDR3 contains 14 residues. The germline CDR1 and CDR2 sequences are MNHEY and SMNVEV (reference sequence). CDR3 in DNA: TGTGCCAGCAGTTCCCAGGGGCCGAACACTGAAGCTTTCTTT. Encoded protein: CASSSQGPNTEAFF.

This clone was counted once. CDR3 coding DNA: TGTGCCAGCAGAGATACAGTGAACACTGAAGCTTTCTTT. It specifies CASRDTVNTEAFF. The gene calls are TRBV2 and TRBJ1-1; D is undetermined. In germline, CDR1 is SNHLY, CDR2 FYNNEI. Trimming took 6 bases from V and 0 from J, leaving 8 bases between them. There are 13 residues in the CDR3.

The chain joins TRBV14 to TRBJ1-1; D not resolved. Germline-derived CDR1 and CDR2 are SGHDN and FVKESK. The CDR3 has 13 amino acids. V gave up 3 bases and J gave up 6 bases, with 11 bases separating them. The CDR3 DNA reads TGTGCCAGCAGCCACGGGTGGTTGGCTGAAGCTTTCTTT. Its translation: CASSHGWLAEAFF.

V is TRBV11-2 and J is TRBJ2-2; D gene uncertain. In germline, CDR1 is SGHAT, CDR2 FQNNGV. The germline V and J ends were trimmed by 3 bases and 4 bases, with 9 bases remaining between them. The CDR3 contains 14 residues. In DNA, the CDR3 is TGTGCCAGCAGCTTTCCCCCGAGCACCGGGGAGCTGTTTTTT. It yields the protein CASSFPPSTGELFF.

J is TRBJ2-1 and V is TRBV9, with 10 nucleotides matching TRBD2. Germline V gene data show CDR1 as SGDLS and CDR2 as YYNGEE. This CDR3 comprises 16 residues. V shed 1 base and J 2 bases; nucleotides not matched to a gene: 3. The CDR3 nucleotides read TGTGCCAGCAGCGTAAGACTAGCGGGTCCCTACAATGAGCAGTTCTTC. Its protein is CASSVRLAGPYNEQFF.

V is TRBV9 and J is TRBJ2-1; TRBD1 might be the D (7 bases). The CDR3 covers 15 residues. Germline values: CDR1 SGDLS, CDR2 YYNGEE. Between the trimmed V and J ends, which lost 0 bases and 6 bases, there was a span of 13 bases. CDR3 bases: TGTGCCAGCAGCGTAGATGGGCAGGGGGGCAATGAGCAGTTCTTC. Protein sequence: CASSVDGQGGNEQFF.

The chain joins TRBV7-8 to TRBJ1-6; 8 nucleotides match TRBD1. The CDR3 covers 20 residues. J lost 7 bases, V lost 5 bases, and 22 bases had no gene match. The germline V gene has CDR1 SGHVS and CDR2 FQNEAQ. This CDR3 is CASSPLPGQVPPMGNSPLHF. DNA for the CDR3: TGTGCCAGCAGCCCCCTTCCGGGACAGGTCCCTCCAATGGGCAATTCACCCCTCCACTTT.

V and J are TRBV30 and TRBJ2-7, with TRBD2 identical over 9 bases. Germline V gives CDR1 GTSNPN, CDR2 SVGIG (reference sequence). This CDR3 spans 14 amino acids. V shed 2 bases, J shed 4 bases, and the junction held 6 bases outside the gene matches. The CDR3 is CAWSWGLAPYEQYF. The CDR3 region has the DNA TGTGCCTGGAGTTGGGGACTAGCCCCTTACGAGCAGTACTTC.

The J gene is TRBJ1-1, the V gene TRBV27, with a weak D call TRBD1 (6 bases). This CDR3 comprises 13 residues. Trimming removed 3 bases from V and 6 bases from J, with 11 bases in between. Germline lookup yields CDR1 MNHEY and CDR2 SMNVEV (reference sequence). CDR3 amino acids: CASSLNRVSEAFF. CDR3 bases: TGTGCCAGCAGTTTGAACAGGGTCTCTGAAGCTTTCTTT.

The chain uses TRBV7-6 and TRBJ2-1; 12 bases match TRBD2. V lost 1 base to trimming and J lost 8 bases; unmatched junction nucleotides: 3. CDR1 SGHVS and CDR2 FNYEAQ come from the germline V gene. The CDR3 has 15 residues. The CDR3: CASSLGTSGADEQFF. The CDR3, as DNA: TGTGCCAGCAGCTTAGGGACTAGCGGGGCCGATGAGCAGTTCTTC.